This TCR beta chain originates from a study of T cells after yellow fever vaccination. Looking at the study overall: For low cell numbers, libraries were made with SMART-Seq v4 Ultra Low Input.

The CDR3 loop spans 16 amino acids. The V and J ends lost 3 bases and 3 bases, in that order; junction bases with no gene match: 7. Germline V gene data show CDR1 as LGHNA and CDR2 as YSLEER. MiXCR, applied by TCRdb to the 5' RACE reads, yields one record per CDR3 protein. The table includes 310,000 or so distinct CDR3 sequences, roughly 7% detected once. This clonotype was found a few times. Its specificity is unknown. Study-wide results and caveats: From the bulk population, abundant clonotypes could contaminate and appear within FACS-sorted repertoires.

This clonotype was sampled from a man aged 18 to 30 who received the YFV17D yellow fever vaccine. The rearrangement joins TRBV4-3 to TRBJ2-2; 7 nucleotides match TRBD1. Material: PBMCs, obtained approximately 47 days after the first yellow fever vaccination. The CDR3 loop reads CASSHQPGQHTGELFF. The DNA of the CDR3 is TGCGCCAGCAGCCACCAACCGGGACAGCACACCGGGGAGCTGTTTTTT.